This T cell receptor beta chain was documented in a study of T-cell memory formation after mild COVID-19. Barcoded TCR alpha and TCR beta cDNA libraries with UMIs came from 5'RACE using constant-segment primers. TCRdb called the 5' RACE reads again in MiXCR, with one record for every CDR3 protein. Of about 400,000 distinct CDR3 sequences in the sample, under 25% were seen once. Overall study findings and caveats: A second wave of clones peaked on day 37, and their SARS-CoV-2 specificity went unconfirmed.

The CDR3 loop spans 15 amino acids. V lost 5 bases, J lost 2 bases, and 14 bases lay in between. Germline V CDR1 and CDR2: SGHAT, FQNNGV. With respect to this clonotype: The antigen is undetermined.

The sequenced sample was PBMCs or a T cell subset sorted from them (not recorded which). This rearrangement joins TRBV11-2 to TRBJ2-3; possible D gene TRBD1, 6 bases. The sequence came from an adult woman who had mild COVID-19 (a few samples of this study predate the infection). Cell type and time point are not known. The CDR3 DNA sequence: TGTGCCAGCAGCGTTTTGGGACATCCCACAGATACGCAGTATTTT. It codes for CASSVLGHPTDTQYF.